The 27 T cell receptor beta chains below all came from one sample that was sequenced in a study of blood T cell repertoires in COVID-19. TCRdb's copy holds only in-frame clones and misses some; the assay was immunoSEQ multiplex PCR. The sample gives around 200,000 clones, 84% of which show up once; approximately 4.7% is in the top ten. Sample: peripheral blood. The receptors were sampled from a man aged 50-60 years with active or convalescent COVID-19.

There are a few counts of this clone. The rearrangement links TRBV6-6 to TRBJ2-1; D is possibly TRBD2 (5 bases). The CDR3 is made up of 13 amino acids. The V gene's germline CDR1 is MNHNY and CDR2 SVGAGI (reference sequence). Trimming removed 6 bases at V and 5 bases at J, with 11 bases between. CDR3 sequence (DNA): TGTGCCAGCAGGCTATCCGGGGACAATGAGCAGTTCTTC. Its translation: CASRLSGDNEQFF.

The V call is TRBV19, the J call TRBJ1-1, with D possibly TRBD1 on 6 matching bases. This CDR3 comprises 17 residues. CDR1 and CDR2 from the germline V gene are LNHDA and SQIVND (reference sequence). Trimming took off 2 bases at V and 0 bases at J, with 16 bases between the two ends. CDR3 protein: CASSIYGQGSLNTEAFF. The CDR3 region has the DNA TGTGCCAGTAGTATATATGGGCAGGGGTCCCTGAACACTGAAGCTTTCTTT.

This sequence joins TRBV28 and TRBJ1-2; D is ambiguous. CDR3 length: 15 residues. The germline V gene encodes CDR1 MDHEN and CDR2 SYDVKM. Trimming removed 3 bases from V and 6 bases from J, with 17 bases in between. The CDR3 region is CASSFSYTRSNGYTF. CDR3 DNA: TGTGCCAGCAGTTTCTCTTATACCCGGAGTAATGGCTACACCTTC.

This clone was seen just once. In DNA form, the CDR3 reads TGCAGTGCTAGTATGTCGGTACAGGGTCATCAGCCCCAGCATTTT. It specifies CSASMSVQGHQPQHF. V is TRBV20-1 and J is TRBJ1-5, with TRBD1 as a possible D gene (6 bases). The CDR3 contains 15 residues. Germline loops: CDR1 DFQATT, CDR2 SNEGSKA (reference sequence). V was trimmed by 3 bases and J by 5 bases, leaving 17 bases between them.

The J gene is TRBJ2-3, the V gene TRBV7-2; 9 bases line up with TRBD2. J gave up 4 bases and V 5 bases, and 10 bases lay outside the gene matches. The CDR3 totals 16 residues. The V gene's germline CDR1 is SGHTA and CDR2 FQGNSA. CDR3 nucleotide sequence: TGTGCCAGCAGCCTCCTTGGCGGGGGGGGTCCAGATACGCAGTATTTT. Residues: CASSLLGGGGPDTQYF.

This clone was counted a few times. This chain connects TRBV6-5 to TRBJ2-3; D is perhaps TRBD1 (6 bases). V was clipped by 6 bases and J by 0 bases, with 10 bases between them. CDR1 and CDR2 (germline): MNHEY, SVGAGI. The CDR3 contains 14 residues. Written as DNA, the CDR3 is TGTGCCAGCAGAAGGACAGCCAGCACAGATACGCAGTATTTT. Encoded protein: CASRRTASTDTQYF.

V usage is TRBV7-2 and J usage is TRBJ1-2; TRBD1 might be the D (6 bases). The CDR3 is made up of 11 amino acids. Between the trimmed V and J ends, which lost 2 bases and 8 bases, there was a span of 6 bases. Germline V lookup: CDR1 SGHTA, CDR2 FQGNSA. DNA for the CDR3: TGTGCCAGCAGCTTAAGGGGGGGCTACACCTTC. Translation gives CASSLRGGYTF.

The chain couples TRBV6-1 to TRBJ1-5, with 10 positions matching TRBD1. This CDR3 contains 22 residues. Germline lookup yields CDR1 MNHNS and CDR2 SASEGT. J was trimmed by 2 bases and V by 0 bases; bases with no gene match: 19. CDR3 in amino acids: CASSEALRDRGNPRDRNQPQHF. The CDR3 nucleotides are TGTGCCAGCAGTGAAGCGCTTCGGGACAGGGGAAACCCGCGCGATCGCAATCAGCCCCAGCATTTT.

This sequence joins TRBV29-1 and TRBJ2-1; 9 bases match TRBD1. CDR1 SQVTM and CDR2 ANQGSEA come from the germline V gene. The CDR3 consists of 15 residues. V shed 6 bases, J shed 4 bases, and the junction held 10 bases outside the gene matches. The CDR3 nucleotides read TGCAGCGTGGGACGGAGGACAGGGGATTACAATGAGCAGTTCTTC. Amino acid sequence: CSVGRRTGDYNEQFF.

The V and J genes are TRBV6-2 or TRBV6-3 and TRBJ2-1; 12 nucleotides agree with TRBD1. CDR3 length: 14 residues. Trimming cost V 6 bases and J 9 bases; bases outside gene matches: 6. Germline CDR1 is MNHEY and CDR2 is SVGEGT. This CDR3 is CASSWDRGQGEQFF. DNA of the CDR3: TGTGCCAGCAGCTGGGACAGGGGGCAAGGTGAGCAGTTCTTC.

This rearrangement joins TRBV18 to TRBJ2-3; maybe TRBD1 (5 bases). From germline, CDR1 is KGHSH and CDR2 LQKENI. This CDR3 spans 16 amino acids. Trimming took off 3 bases at V and 1 base at J, with 14 bases between the two ends. The CDR3: CASSPRQGLRTDTQYF. CDR3 nucleotides: TGTGCCAGCTCACCGAGGCAGGGCCTTCGCACAGATACGCAGTATTTT.

V and J are TRBV7-8 and TRBJ2-7; maybe TRBD2 (6 bases). Germline lookup yields CDR1 SGHVS and CDR2 FQNEAQ. V was cut by 5 bases and J by 4 bases, with 9 bases left in between. The CDR3 consists of 12 residues. CDR3 DNA: TGTGCCAGCAGCGACGGGACTTACGAGCAGTACTTC. Translating gives CASSDGTYEQYF.

This clone was picked up one time. Here the CDR3 reads CASSLEGTAGYTF. In DNA form, the CDR3 reads TGCGCCAGCAGCTTGGAGGGGACAGCTGGCTACACCTTC. The chain recombines TRBV5-1 with TRBJ1-2; TRBD1 matches at 7 bases. The CDR3 contains 13 residues. The V and J ends lost 0 bases and 7 bases, in that order; junction bases with no gene match: 3. In germline, CDR1 is SGHRS, CDR2 YFSETQ.

The V and J genes are TRBV7-8 and TRBJ1-2; weak D call: TRBD1 (5 bases). The length of the CDR3 is 16 residues. Germline V lookup: CDR1 SGHVS, CDR2 FQNEAQ. The ends were cut back, 2 bases at V and 1 base at J, with 14 bases in the middle. The CDR3 loop is CASSLPPGGNNYGYTF. The CDR3 DNA follows: TGTGCCAGCAGCTTACCACCCGGGGGTAATAACTATGGCTACACCTTC.

The rearrangement uses TRBV6-5 and TRBJ1-2; TRBD1 matches at 7 bases. After removal of 6 bases from V and 6 bases from J, the junction contained 4 bases not matched to a gene. Germline V CDR1 and CDR2: MNHEY, SVGAGI. The CDR3 is 12 amino acids. The CDR3 nucleotides read TGTGCCAGCAGCCCAGGGGGTCATGGCTACACCTTC. This encodes CASSPGGHGYTF.

The chain uses TRBV6-5 and TRBJ2-7; D gene unclear. Trimming took 8 bases from V and 5 from J, leaving 19 bases between them. This CDR3 region has 14 residues. Germline V lookup: CDR1 MNHEY, CDR2 SVGAGI. The chain's CDR3 is CASVLNSVWNEQYF. Written as DNA, the CDR3 is TGTGCCAGCGTCCTAAACAGTGTGTGGAACGAGCAGTACTTC.

The genes are TRBV19 and TRBJ2-3, with 12 nucleotides matching TRBD2. Germline lookup yields CDR1 LNHDA and CDR2 SQIVND (reference sequence). After removal of 5 bases from V and 5 bases from J, the junction contained 8 bases not matched to a gene. This CDR3 contains 16 residues. The CDR3 nucleotides are TGTGCCAGTAGTCCCAGACTAGCGGGGGTTCAAGATACGCAGTATTTT. Encoded protein: CASSPRLAGVQDTQYF.

The chain joins TRBV25-1 to TRBJ2-5, with TRBD1 matching 8 bases. The CDR3 extends over 14 amino acids. V lost 3 bases to trimming and J lost 5 bases; unmatched junction nucleotides: 5. Germline V gene data show CDR1 as MGHDK and CDR2 as SYGVNS. In nucleotides, the CDR3 is TGTGCCAGCAGTGACCCGACAGGGGTGGAGACCCAGTACTTC. Encoded protein: CASSDPTGVETQYF.

The chain uses TRBV5-1 and TRBJ2-1, with a tentative D call TRBD1 (5 bases). Per germline, CDR1 SGHRS and CDR2 YFSETQ. The CDR3 contains 14 residues. Trimming took 2 bases from V and 3 from J, leaving 9 bases between them. This chain's CDR3 is CASSLQVGYNEQFF. CDR3 in DNA: TGCGCCAGCAGCTTACAGGTTGGCTACAATGAGCAGTTCTTC.

The V gene is TRBV28, the J gene TRBJ1-5; 12 bases match TRBD1. V dropped 8 bases and J dropped 4; count of bases not matched to a gene: 6. The germline gives CDR1 MDHEN, CDR2 SYDVKM. The CDR3 runs 15 residues. CDR3 amino acids: CASGDRGQGNQPQHF. The CDR3 bases are TGTGCCAGCGGGGACAGGGGGCAGGGTAATCAGCCCCAGCATTTT.

V gene TRBV5-4 combines with J gene TRBJ1-1, with unresolved D. The germline V gene encodes CDR1 SGHNT and CDR2 YYREEE (reference sequence). The V end lost 1 base, the J end lost 1 base, and 8 bases lay between the germline ends. The CDR3 has 14 residues. This CDR3 reads CASSLRSQNTEAFF. CDR3 sequence (DNA): TGTGCCAGCAGCTTGAGAAGCCAGAACACTGAAGCTTTCTTT.

This CDR3 is CASSPGNGDYEQYF. CDR3 sequence (DNA): TGTGCCAGCTCACCGGGGAACGGGGACTACGAGCAGTACTTC. The chain couples TRBV18 to TRBJ2-7; weak D call: TRBD2 (5 bases). The V and J ends lost 3 bases and 3 bases respectively, with 12 bases between them. This CDR3 spans 14 amino acids. Germline CDR1 KGHSH, CDR2 LQKENI. The entire variable domain, with the rest obtained from reference TRBV18 and TRBJ2-7, is as follows: NAGVMQNPRHLVRRRGQEARLRCSPMKGHSHVYWYRQLPEEGLKFMVYLQKENIIDESGMPKERFSAEFPKEGPSILRIQQVVRGDSAAYFCASSPGNGDYEQYFGPGTRLTVT.

This chain connects TRBV7-3 to TRBJ1-6; no definite D call. Germline CDR1 is SGHTA and CDR2 is FQGTGA. This CDR3 has 13 amino acids. V was shortened by 0 bases and J by 8 bases, with 5 bases between the two germline ends. This chain's CDR3 is CASSLTADSPLHF. CDR3 nucleotide sequence: TGTGCCAGCAGCTTAACGGCCGATTCACCCCTCCACTTT.

The J gene is TRBJ1-4, the V gene TRBV5-1; perhaps TRBD1 as D (5 bases). This CDR3 is built from 14 residues. The germline V gene encodes CDR1 SGHRS and CDR2 YFSETQ. V lost 4 bases and J 3 bases, leaving 10 bases between the germline ends. The CDR3 spells CASSGTGANEKLFF. The CDR3 DNA is TGCGCCAGCAGCGGAACAGGTGCTAATGAAAAACTGTTTTTT.

In this sample, this clone turned up once. This sequence joins TRBV30 and TRBJ1-5; TRBD1 might be the D (5 bases). The germline CDR1 and CDR2 sequences are GTSNPN and SVGIG (reference sequence). V lost 1 base and J 5 bases, leaving 9 bases between the germline ends. This CDR3 is 13 amino acids long. The CDR3 is CAWSGQGDQPQHF. CDR3 sequence (DNA): TGTGCCTGGAGTGGGCAGGGCGATCAGCCCCAGCATTTT.

The genes are TRBV5-1 and TRBJ1-1, with 7 bases that match TRBD1. The germline gives CDR1 SGHRS, CDR2 YFSETQ. V was pared by 4 bases and J by 1 base, with 7 bases of the junction left unmatched. The CDR3 has 15 amino acids. The CDR3 here is CASSNPGQSNTEAFF. CDR3 bases: TGCGCCAGCAGCAACCCGGGACAGTCGAACACTGAAGCTTTCTTT.

This chain connects TRBV6-7 to TRBJ1-5; TRBD1 might be the D (5 bases). TRBV6-7 is annotated as an ORF whose role is uncertain. This CDR3 is built from 17 residues. V was shortened by 6 bases and J by 3 bases, with 21 bases between the two germline ends. CDR3 protein: CASSPRMGGAFNQPQHF. The CDR3 DNA reads as TGTGCCAGCAGCCCACGGATGGGAGGGGCCTTCAATCAGCCCCAGCATTTT.